A selection of T cell receptor beta chains follows, all from one sample in a study of cytomegalovirus exposure and HLA in healthy donors. Assay used: immunoSEQ multiplex PCR; TCRdb lists only in-frame clones, some missing. The table lists some 190,000 clones, 80% of them singletons. What was sequenced was PBMCs. These receptors came from a woman younger than 45 in good health and CMV-seronegative. Each CDR3 is given with its conserved first and last residue. The order of the fields is J gene, clone size, V gene, D gene, CDR3 DNA, CDR3 protein. A D gene is named only where the DNA matches it firmly. Rows may omit the clone size; those that give it use once, few, many or a size class.

J: TRBJ2-7; size: .; V: TRBV11-2; D: .; DNA: TGTGCCAGCAGCTTAGATCTCGTGTACGAGCAGTACTTC; CDR3: CASSLDLVYEQYF
J: TRBJ1-6; size: .; V: TRBV25-1; D: .; DNA: TGTGCCAGCAGTGATCGCAGGTATAATTCACCCCTCCACTTT; CDR3: CASSDRRYNSPLHF
J: TRBJ1-1; size: .; V: TRBV18; D: .; DNA: TGTGCCAGCTCACCCGGGATGGGGTCACGGAACACTGAAGCTTTCTTT; CDR3: CASSPGMGSRNTEAFF
J: TRBJ1-1; size: .; V: TRBV29-1; D: .; DNA: TGCAGCGTTGACGGGAACACTGAAGCTTTCTTT; CDR3: CSVDGNTEAFF
J: TRBJ2-5; size: .; V: TRBV7-6; D: TRBD1; DNA: TGTGCCAGCAGCCAAGGGACAGGTGGTTTGACCCAGTACTTC; CDR3: CASSQGTGGLTQYF
J: TRBJ1-1; size: .; V: TRBV7-2; D: .; DNA: TGTGCCAGCAGCCTCCGACAGTCGACTGAAGCTTTCTTT; CDR3: CASSLRQSTEAFF
J: TRBJ1-5; size: .; V: TRBV30; D: TRBD1; DNA: TGTGCCTGGAGTTGGGACAGGGGACCTTATAGCAATCAGCCCCAGCATTTT; CDR3: CAWSWDRGPYSNQPQHF
J: TRBJ2-1; size: .; V: TRBV29-1; D: .; DNA: TGCAGCGTTGGTCTAGCAGACCTTAGGCAGTTCTTC; CDR3: CSVGLADLRQFF
J: TRBJ2-3; size: .; V: TRBV5-1; D: .; DNA: TGCGCCAGCAGCGCGGACGGGGGTAGCACAGATACGCAGTATTTT; CDR3: CASSADGGSTDTQYF
J: TRBJ2-1; size: .; V: TRBV9; D: TRBD2; DNA: TGTGCCAGCAGCGTTAGCGGGGTAAGCTACAATGAGCAGTTCTTC; CDR3: CASSVSGVSYNEQFF
J: TRBJ1-1; size: .; V: TRBV27; D: .; DNA: TGTGCCAGCAGTGCCCGTTCAGGGCTGATCGCTTTCTTT; CDR3: CASSARSGLIAFF
J: TRBJ1-5; size: .; V: TRBV30; D: TRBD1; DNA: TGTGCCTGGAGTGGACCGGGACAGGGGGCCGTCATAAGCAATCAGCCCCAGCATTTT; CDR3: CAWSGPGQGAVISNQPQHF
J: TRBJ2-3; size: few; V: TRBV6-1; D: TRBD2; DNA: TGTGCCAGCAGTGCTCTAGCGGGGGCCGACCGCACAGATACGCAGTATTTT; CDR3: CASSALAGADRTDTQYF
J: TRBJ1-1; size: .; V: TRBV5-1; D: TRBD1; DNA: TGCGCCAGCAGCTTGGCCGGTCTTGACAGGGTGAACACTGAAGCTTTCTTT; CDR3: CASSLAGLDRVNTEAFF
J: TRBJ2-3; size: .; V: TRBV7-8; D: .; DNA: TGTGCCAGCAGCTTAGATGGGGGCAGAGATACGCAGTATTTT; CDR3: CASSLDGGRDTQYF
J: TRBJ2-4; size: .; V: TRBV12-2; D: .; DNA: TGTGCAAGTCGCCAAGGGGTCGTGAGCCAGCTAGCCAAAAACATTCAGTACTTC; CDR3: CASRQGVVSQLAKNIQYF
J: TRBJ1-2; size: few; V: TRBV19; D: TRBD1; DNA: TGTGCCAGTAGCACCGGGACAGATAACTATGGCTACACCTTC; CDR3: CASSTGTDNYGYTF
J: TRBJ1-6; size: .; V: TRBV6-5; D: .; DNA: TGTGCCAGCAGTTTTGCTGGGAGCTCCTATAATTCACCCCTCCACTTT; CDR3: CASSFAGSSYNSPLHF
J: TRBJ1-2; size: .; V: TRBV6-1; D: TRBD1; DNA: TGTGCCAGCAGTCATTCTCAGGGGGCCTATGGCTACACCTTC; CDR3: CASSHSQGAYGYTF
J: TRBJ2-2; size: .; V: TRBV6-1; D: TRBD2; DNA: TGTGCCAGCAGTGCACTAGCGGGGGCCTTAACCGGGGAGCTGTTTTTT; CDR3: CASSALAGALTGELFF
J: TRBJ2-7; size: .; V: TRBV7-6; D: .; DNA: TGTGCCAGCAGCTTAGCAGGCGGGGGCGAATACGAGCAGTACTTC; CDR3: CASSLAGGGEYEQYF
J: TRBJ2-7; size: few; V: TRBV5-4; D: TRBD1; DNA: TGTGCCAGCAGCCCCGGACAGGGGAGGACCTACGAGCAGTACTTC; CDR3: CASSPGQGRTYEQYF
J: TRBJ2-3; size: .; V: TRBV13; D: .; DNA: TGTGCCAGCAGCTTACGTCCGGCAGATACGCAGTATTTT; CDR3: CASSLRPADTQYF
J: TRBJ1-5; size: once; V: TRBV6-1; D: .; DNA: TGTGCCAGCAGCGCGATGGGCAGTGATAATCAGCCCCAGCATTTT; CDR3: CASSAMGSDNQPQHF
J: TRBJ1-1; size: few; V: TRBV4-2; D: .; DNA: TGTGCCAGCAGCCAAGCGTCCGAGGGGGCTGAAGCTTTCTTT; CDR3: CASSQASEGAEAFF
J: TRBJ2-7; size: .; V: TRBV9; D: TRBD2; DNA: TGTGCCAGCAGCCCCCATGTAGCGGGGGGCTCCTACGAGCAGTACTTC; CDR3: CASSPHVAGGSYEQYF
J: TRBJ2-1; size: .; V: TRBV10-1; D: TRBD2; DNA: TGCGCCAGCTCCACTAGCGGGGAATACGGTGAGCAGTTCTTC; CDR3: CASSTSGEYGEQFF
J: TRBJ1-1; size: .; V: TRBV7-6; D: TRBD1; DNA: TGTGCCAGCAGCGCTAGGGGTACAGGGGGTTTCTCAGATCCCCTTATGAACACTGAAGCTTTCTTT; CDR3: CASSARGTGGFSDPLMNTEAFF
J: TRBJ1-6; size: .; V: TRBV5-1; D: .; DNA: TGCGCCAGCAGCGCAGACAGAAACTCCTATAATTCACCCCTCCACTTT; CDR3: CASSADRNSYNSPLHF
J: TRBJ2-7; size: .; V: TRBV7-2; D: .; DNA: TGTGCCAGCAGCCTATTCGGGGGTAGCTCCTACGAGCAGTACTTC; CDR3: CASSLFGGSSYEQYF